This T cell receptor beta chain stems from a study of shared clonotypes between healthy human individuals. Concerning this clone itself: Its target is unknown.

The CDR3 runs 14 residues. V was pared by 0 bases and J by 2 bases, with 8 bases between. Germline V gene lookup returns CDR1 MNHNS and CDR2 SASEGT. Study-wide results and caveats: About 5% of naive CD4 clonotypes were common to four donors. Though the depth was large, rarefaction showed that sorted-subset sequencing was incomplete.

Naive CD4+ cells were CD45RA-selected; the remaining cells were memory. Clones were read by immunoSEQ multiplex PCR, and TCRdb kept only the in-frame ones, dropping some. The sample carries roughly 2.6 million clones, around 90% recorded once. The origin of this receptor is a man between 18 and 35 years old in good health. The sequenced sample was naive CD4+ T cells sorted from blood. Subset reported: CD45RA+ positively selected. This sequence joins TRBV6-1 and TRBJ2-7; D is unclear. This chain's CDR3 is CASSEAHGAYEQYF. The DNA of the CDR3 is TGTGCCAGCAGTGAAGCGCATGGGGCCTACGAGCAGTACTTC.